This TCR beta chain appears in the sequencing data of a study of T cells in Graves' hyperthyroidism and ophthalmopathy. About the research overall: Blood was drawn when the patient was first diagnosed and still untreated.

This clonotype was found once. A Clinical Activity Score of at least 3, a NOSPECS grade of at least 4 and a duration under 3 months were recorded in the ophthalmopathy patients. Amplification of TCR beta CDR3 regions was performed using RNA transcripts as template. The HTBI primer set served for first-round RT-PCR of the TCR CDR3. Using its own MiXCR run on the multiplex PCR reads, TCRdb lists one record per CDR3 protein. The data hold roughly 240,000 distinct CDR3 sequences, with about 16% observed a single time. Trimming cost V 5 bases and J 4 bases; bases outside gene matches: 8. Per germline, CDR1 SGHAT and CDR2 FQNNGV. The CDR3 is 16 residues long.

The specimen sequenced was blood. The sequence derives from a woman in her late teens or twenties with Graves' ophthalmopathy. The chain combines TRBV11-2 with TRBJ2-1; 10 bases align to TRBD1. The CDR3 here is CASSAPGQGLYNEQFF. In nucleotides, the CDR3 is TGTGCCAGCAGCGCCCCGGGACAGGGGCTATACAATGAGCAGTTCTTC.